Below are 13 T cell receptor beta chains sequenced from a single sample in a study of blood T cell repertoires in COVID-19. Assay used: immunoSEQ multiplex PCR; TCRdb lists only in-frame clones, some missing. Here the sample spans 200,000 to 250,000 clones, approximately 86% being singletons. The sequencing input was peripheral blood. These receptors were taken from a man aged 18-30 years with active or convalescent COVID-19.

The V call is TRBV5-1, the J call TRBJ2-2; 7 bases are shared with TRBD2. This CDR3 has 15 amino acids. Germline CDR1 reads SGHRS; CDR2 reads YFSETQ. The V and J ends lost 2 bases and 4 bases, in that order; junction bases with no gene match: 5. CDR3 loop: CASSFAGAGTGELFF. CDR3 nucleotides: TGCGCCAGCAGCTTTGCGGGAGCAGGCACCGGGGAGCTGTTTTTT.

The chain links TRBV7-2 to TRBJ1-2, with 8 nucleotides matching TRBD1. The germline CDR1 and CDR2 sequences are SGHTA and FQGNSA. This CDR3 spans 14 amino acids. The V gene end was trimmed by 3 bases and the J gene end by 4 bases; junction bases not matched to a gene: 4. The CDR3 reads CASSFGQGFYGYTF. In DNA, the CDR3 is TGTGCCAGCAGCTTCGGACAGGGCTTCTATGGCTACACCTTC.

Written as DNA, the CDR3 is TGTGCCAGTAGTTCCTGGGACAGAGGAAATAATCAGCCCCAGCATTTT. Encoded protein: CASSSWDRGNNQPQHF. The chain uses TRBV19 and TRBJ1-5; 7 nucleotides line up with TRBD1. The CDR3 length is 16 residues. Germline V lookup: CDR1 LNHDA, CDR2 SQIVND (reference sequence). With 5 bases clipped from V and 4 bases from J, the junction kept 11 bases outside the gene matches.

The rearrangement uses TRBV10-3 and TRBJ2-5; D gene unclear. The V gene lost 0 bases and the J gene lost 5 bases, with 13 bases spanning the gap. This CDR3 contains 15 residues. Germline V gene data show CDR1 as ENHRY and CDR2 as SYGVKD. CDR3 nucleotide sequence: TGTGCCATCAGTGAGTCGGGTGGCGGAGCTGAGACCCAGTACTTC. This encodes CAISESGGGAETQYF.

The chain employs TRBV10-3 and TRBJ1-5; 9 bases are a match to TRBD1. This CDR3 region has 16 residues. Germline CDR1 and CDR2: ENHRY and SYGVKD. Trimming took 2 bases from V and 2 from J; bases not matched to a gene: 4. This CDR3 is CAISEGRQGGNQPQHF. CDR3 nucleotides: TGTGCCATCAGTGAGGGGAGACAGGGGGGCAATCAGCCCCAGCATTTT.

The J gene is TRBJ1-5, the V gene TRBV2; D unresolved. CDR3 length equals 15 residues. Trimming stripped 6 bases from V and 0 bases from J, with 12 bases between. Germline CDR1 is SNHLY and CDR2 is FYNNEI. CDR3 sequence: CASSGITGSNQPQHF. CDR3 DNA sequence: TGTGCCAGCAGCGGGATCACGGGTAGCAATCAGCCCCAGCATTTT.

CDR3 region: CASSRFVGNTEAFF. Here the CDR3 DNA reads TGTGCCAGCAGCCGGTTTGTTGGGAACACTGAAGCTTTCTTT. This rearrangement joins TRBV11-2 to TRBJ1-1; D remains unclear. From germline, CDR1 is SGHAT and CDR2 FQNNGV. CDR3 length equals 14 residues. Trimming took 5 bases from V and 1 from J, leaving 11 bases between them.

The chain recombines TRBV5-4 with TRBJ2-4; D perhaps matches TRBD1 (5 bases). The germline V gene encodes CDR1 SGHNT and CDR2 YYREEE (reference sequence). CDR3 length: 13 amino acids. The V and J ends lost 0 bases and 8 bases respectively, with 9 bases between them. The CDR3 coding sequence is TGTGCCAGCAGCTTGGCTGGGGCGGACATTCAGTACTTC. Protein sequence: CASSLAGADIQYF.

V usage is TRBV4-1 and J usage is TRBJ1-1; unclear D gene. This CDR3 is built from 15 residues. Trimming stripped 2 bases from V and 2 bases from J, with 12 bases between. Germline lookup yields CDR1 MGHRA and CDR2 YSYEKL. The DNA for the CDR3 is TGCGCCAGCAGCCAAAGCGGAGAGGGAAACACTGAAGCTTTCTTT. It encodes CASSQSGEGNTEAFF.

The chain joins TRBV7-9 to TRBJ2-7; D ambiguous. The CDR3 spans 11 residues. V lost 2 bases to trimming and J lost 7 bases, with 6 bases between them. CDR1 SEHNR and CDR2 FQNEAQ come from the germline V gene (reference sequence). The CDR3 region is CASSLLLEQYF. The CDR3 DNA reads as TGTGCCAGCAGCTTACTTCTGGAGCAGTACTTC.

This chain connects TRBV21-1 to TRBJ1-4; TRBD1 was called by the table and not checked on the DNA. TRBV21-1 is a pseudogene segment. This CDR3 region has 17 residues. The CDR3 loop is CASSPRTVHATNEKLFF. DNA for the CDR3: TGTGCCAGCAGCCCCCGGACAGTCCACGCAACTAATGAAAAACTGTTTTTT.

The CDR3 DNA reads as TGTGCCAGCAGTTCCCAGGGCCGCGTTGGGCCCCAGCATTTT. Its translation: CASSSQGRVGPQHF. The V and J genes are TRBV28 and TRBJ1-5; D might be TRBD1 (5 bases). Germline V gene data show CDR1 as MDHEN and CDR2 as SYDVKM. V lost 4 bases and J 9 bases, leaving 16 bases between the germline ends. The CDR3 totals 14 residues.

The rearrangement joins TRBV5-1 to TRBJ2-5; tentatively, D is TRBD1 (5 bases). Germline assignment: CDR1 SGHRS and CDR2 YFSETQ. Trimming cost V 3 bases and J 5 bases, with 17 bases left between them. The CDR3 has 15 residues. This chain's CDR3 is CASSSGHNQAETQYF. CDR3 nucleotides: TGCGCCAGCAGCTCAGGACATAACCAAGCGGAGACCCAGTACTTC.